Following are 18 T cell receptor beta chains from one sample sequenced in a study of T cell responses to AZD1222 COVID-19 vaccine. Generated by immunoSEQ multiplex PCR, the TCRdb table keeps only in-frame clones and is missing some. The sample lists 90,000 to 120,000 clones, about 85% seen once, with 3.5% to 4.5% in the top ten. This specimen was peripheral blood, taken on day 0 of AZD1222 vaccination. These TCRs come from an adult in good health.

V is TRBV19 and J is TRBJ2-3; D gene unclear. The V end lost 4 bases, the J end lost 2 bases, and 10 bases lay between the germline ends. This CDR3 spans 14 amino acids. Germline CDR1 LNHDA, CDR2 SQIVND (reference sequence). The CDR3, as DNA: TGTGCCAGTAGTACGGCTACTACCACAGATACGCAGTATTTT. Translation: CASSTATTTDTQYF.

The J gene is TRBJ1-3, the V gene TRBV9; D perhaps matches TRBD1 (5 bases). V shed 0 bases and J shed 4 bases, with 11 bases lying between them. The CDR3 is made up of 15 amino acids. Germline CDR1 and CDR2: SGDLS and YYNGEE. The CDR3 protein is CASSVEEGRGNTIYF. The CDR3 bases are TGTGCCAGCAGCGTAGAAGAGGGGCGAGGAAACACCATATATTTT.

Points on this clone: An end of the junction does not agree with germline; a read error may underlie this. The rearrangement uses TRBV2 and TRBJ1-1; no clear D gene. This CDR3 has 11 amino acids. The germline CDR1 and CDR2 sequences are SNHLY and FYNNEI. The CDR3 spells CRGPGRTEAFF. CDR3 sequence (DNA): TGCCGAGGCCCGGGGAGGACTGAAGCTTTCTTT.

The chain is built from TRBV19 and TRBJ2-1; 7 nucleotides match TRBD2. The length of the CDR3 is 14 residues. Germline-derived CDR1 and CDR2 are LNHDA and SQIVND (reference sequence). V dropped 4 bases and J dropped 5; count of bases not matched to a gene: 5. The CDR3 coding sequence is TGTGCCAGTAGTAACAGACTAGCCGACAATGAGCAGTTCTTC. Amino acid sequence: CASSNRLADNEQFF. Together with reference TRBV19 and TRBJ2-1, the CDR3 gives the full variable domain: DGGITQSPKYLFRKEGQNVTLSCEQNLNHDAMYWYRQDPGQGLRLIYYSQIVNDFQKGDIAEGYSVSREKKESFPLTVTSAQKNPTAFYLCASSNRLADNEQFFGPGTRLTVL.

On this clone itself: This specimen includes other DNA sequences encoding the same CDR3. The chain recombines TRBV6-2 or TRBV6-3 with TRBJ2-3; either TRBD1 or TRBD2 may fit D (6 bases each). Germline V CDR1 and CDR2: MNHEY, SVGEGT. The V end lost 4 bases, the J end lost 2 bases, and 10 bases lay between the germline ends. There are 14 residues in the CDR3. This CDR3 reads CASSLGGFTDTQYF. The CDR3 DNA sequence: TGTGCCAGCAGTTTAGGGGGGTTCACAGATACGCAGTATTTT.

The chain employs TRBV7-2 and TRBJ1-3; D is perhaps TRBD1 (6 bases). The CDR3 is made up of 15 amino acids. CDR1 is SGHTA, CDR2 FQGNSA, per germline. The V end was cut by 4 bases, the J end by 0 bases, with 10 bases between. CDR3 in amino acids: CASSSSGDSGNTIYF. CDR3 DNA sequence: TGTGCCAGCAGCTCCTCAGGGGACTCTGGAAACACCATATATTTT. Complete variable domain (other parts from reference TRBV7-2 and TRBJ1-3): GAGVSQSPSNKVTEKGKDVELRCDPISGHTALYWYRQSLGQGLEFLIYFQGNSAPDKSGLPSDRFSAERTGGSVSTLTIQRTQQEDSAVYLCASSSSGDSGNTIYFGEGSWLTVV.

In this sample, this clone turned up once. The chain uses TRBV30 and TRBJ1-5; D is unresolved. V gave up 0 bases and J gave up 9 bases, with 12 bases separating them. The germline V gene encodes CDR1 GTSNPN and CDR2 SVGIG (reference sequence). This CDR3 contains 13 residues. The CDR3 is CAWSVTNARPQHF. For the CDR3, the DNA is TGTGCCTGGAGTGTAACGAACGCGCGGCCCCAGCATTTT.

This chain links TRBV5-1 with TRBJ2-7; 11 bases agree with TRBD2. Germline V lookup: CDR1 SGHRS, CDR2 YFSETQ. The V gene end was trimmed by 2 bases and the J gene end by 4 bases; junction bases not matched to a gene: 8. The CDR3 spans 16 residues. The CDR3 sequence: CASSFTIAGGRYEQYF. The DNA of the CDR3 is TGCGCCAGCAGCTTTACCATAGCGGGGGGGCGGTACGAGCAGTACTTC.

This rearrangement joins TRBV7-3 to TRBJ1-1, with D hard to call. The CDR3 contains 15 residues. V lost 5 bases and J lost 5, with 18 bases in between. Germline V gives CDR1 SGHTA, CDR2 FQGTGA. The CDR3 protein is CASSPTGLLGTEAFF. CDR3 sequence (DNA): TGTGCCAGCAGCCCGACGGGCCTCTTGGGGACTGAAGCTTTCTTT. Looking up the rest from reference TRBV7-3 and TRBJ1-1 gives the full variable domain: GAGVSQTPSNKVTEKGKYVELRCDPISGHTALYWYRQSLGQGPEFLIYFQGTGAADDSGLPNDRFFAVRPEGSVSTLKIQRTERGDSAVYLCASSPTGLLGTEAFFGQGTRLTVV.

This clone showed up just once. The V and J genes are TRBV19 and TRBJ1-5, with a possible D match to TRBD1 (6 bases). Germline V gene lookup returns CDR1 LNHDA and CDR2 SQIVND (reference sequence). V lost 5 bases and J lost 4, with 15 bases in between. This CDR3 region has 15 residues. CDR3 in DNA: TGTGCCAGTAGTCGTCAGGGGCTGGGGAATCAGCCCCAGCATTTT. It translates to CASSRQGLGNQPQHF.

J is TRBJ1-1 and V is TRBV2; D gene unclear. The CDR3 has 13 amino acids. V lost 1 base to trimming and J lost 1 base, with 4 bases between them. CDR1 and CDR2 (germline): SNHLY, FYNNEI. This chain's CDR3 is CASSEGENTEAFF. The DNA of the CDR3 is TGTGCCAGCAGTGAAGGGGAGAACACTGAAGCTTTCTTT.

The chain couples TRBV11-2 to TRBJ2-5; D unclear. The CDR3 covers 14 residues. Germline V CDR1 and CDR2: SGHAT, FQNNGV. V was cut by 0 bases and J by 7 bases, with 12 bases left in between. CDR3 protein: CASSLEGFGGTQYF. CDR3 nucleotide sequence: TGTGCCAGCAGCTTAGAGGGATTTGGTGGGACCCAGTACTTC.

The chain uses TRBV3-1 (or the pseudogene TRBV3-2) and TRBJ2-7; D ambiguous. Trimming pared 0 bases from V and 3 bases from J, leaving 12 bases between. The CDR3 extends over 15 amino acids. Germline loops: CDR1 LGHDT, CDR2 YNNKEL (reference sequence). The CDR3, as DNA: TGTGCCAGCAGCCAAGATCTTACAGAAGGCTACGAGCAGTACTTC. Its translation is CASSQDLTEGYEQYF.

This sequence joins TRBV15 and TRBJ2-3, with D possibly being TRBD1 (5 bases). From germline, CDR1 is LNHNV and CDR2 YYDKDF (reference sequence). V lost 3 bases, J lost 1 base, and 5 bases lay in between. This CDR3 is built from 13 residues. The CDR3 spells CATSRTGTDTQYF. CDR3 DNA: TGTGCCACCAGCAGGACAGGCACAGATACGCAGTATTTT.

The chain recombines TRBV6-5 with TRBJ2-1, with TRBD2 identical over 9 bases. Germline-derived CDR1 and CDR2 are MNHEY and SVGAGI. CDR3 size: 15 residues. V trimming: 5 bases; J trimming: 4 bases; junction bases outside the gene matches: 6. CDR3 sequence reads: CASSPTSGPYNEQFF. The CDR3 DNA reads as TGTGCCAGCAGTCCCACTAGCGGGCCTTACAATGAGCAGTTCTTC.

This sequence joins TRBV7-9 and TRBJ2-1, with 10 bases matching TRBD2. Looked up from germline, CDR1 is SEHNR and CDR2 is FQNEAQ (reference sequence). The J segment lost 4 bases and the V segment lost 1 base, leaving 1 base of the junction unmatched. CDR3 length equals 15 residues. This CDR3 reads CASSLVSGGYNEQFF. CDR3 bases: TGTGCCAGCAGCTTAGTTAGCGGGGGGTACAATGAGCAGTTCTTC. Complete variable domain (other parts from reference TRBV7-9 and TRBJ2-1): DTGVSQNPRHKITKRGQNVTFRCDPISEHNRLYWYRQTLGQGPEFLTYFQNEAQLEKSRLLSDRFSAERPKGSFSTLEIQRTEQGDSAMYLCASSLVSGGYNEQFFGPGTRLTVL.

The chain carries TRBV7-2 and TRBJ2-3, with 8 nucleotides matching TRBD2. Per the germline V gene, CDR1 is SGHTA and CDR2 is FQGNSA. The CDR3 has 16 residues. V was pared by 5 bases and J by 5 bases, with 12 bases of the junction left unmatched. CDR3 amino acids: CASSLRRSREEDTQYF. As DNA, the CDR3 is TGTGCCAGCAGCCTTAGGCGATCGCGGGAGGAAGATACGCAGTATTTT.

The chain uses TRBV20-1 and TRBJ2-1; D not resolved. The CDR3 runs 15 residues. Trimming left V 3 bases short and J 0 bases short, with 12 bases between. The V gene's germline CDR1 is DFQATT and CDR2 SNEGSKA (reference sequence). CDR3 sequence reads: CSASGMADSYNEQFF. In DNA form, the CDR3 reads TGCAGTGCTAGTGGTATGGCGGACTCCTACAATGAGCAGTTCTTC.